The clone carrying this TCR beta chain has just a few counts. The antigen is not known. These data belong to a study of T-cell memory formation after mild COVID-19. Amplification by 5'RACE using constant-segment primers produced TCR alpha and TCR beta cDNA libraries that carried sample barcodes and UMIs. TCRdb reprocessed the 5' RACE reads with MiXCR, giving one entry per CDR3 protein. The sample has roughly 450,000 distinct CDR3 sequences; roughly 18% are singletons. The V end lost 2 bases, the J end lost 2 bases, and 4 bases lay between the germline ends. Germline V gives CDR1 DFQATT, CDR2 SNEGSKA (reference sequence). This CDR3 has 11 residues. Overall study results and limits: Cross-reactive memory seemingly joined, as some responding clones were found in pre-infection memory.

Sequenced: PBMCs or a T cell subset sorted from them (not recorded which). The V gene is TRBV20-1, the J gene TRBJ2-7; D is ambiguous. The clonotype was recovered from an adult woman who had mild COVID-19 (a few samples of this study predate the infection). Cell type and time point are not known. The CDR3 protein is CSARLAYEQYF. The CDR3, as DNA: TGCAGTGCTAGACTGGCCTACGAGCAGTACTTC.